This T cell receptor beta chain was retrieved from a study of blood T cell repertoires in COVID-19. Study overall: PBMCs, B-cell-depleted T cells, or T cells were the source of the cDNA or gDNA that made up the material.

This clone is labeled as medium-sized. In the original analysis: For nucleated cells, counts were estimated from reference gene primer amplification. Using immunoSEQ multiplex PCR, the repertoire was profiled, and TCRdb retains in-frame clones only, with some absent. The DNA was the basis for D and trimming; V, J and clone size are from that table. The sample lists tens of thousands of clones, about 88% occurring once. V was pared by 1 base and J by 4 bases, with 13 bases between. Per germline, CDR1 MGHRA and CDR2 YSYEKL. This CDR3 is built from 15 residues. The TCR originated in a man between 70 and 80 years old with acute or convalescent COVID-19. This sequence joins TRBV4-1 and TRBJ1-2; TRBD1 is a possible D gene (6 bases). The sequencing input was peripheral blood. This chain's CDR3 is CASSQAPGQIYGYTF. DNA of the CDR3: TGCGCCAGCAGCCAAGCTCCGGGACAAATCTATGGCTACACCTTC.